This T cell receptor (beta chain) was found in a study of shared clonotypes between healthy human individuals. About the research overall: Each donor contributed plates that comprised three CD4 naive, three CD4 memory, two CD8 naive and one CD8 memory.

Cells designated naive CD8 were CD45RO-negative and were positively selected for CCR7, with terminally differentiated effector memory CD45RA+ cells excluded. Assay execution proceeded at the deep level. Profiling relied on immunoSEQ multiplex PCR, and the TCRdb table lists in-frame clones only, not all of them. The sample includes some 2 million clones, approximately 94% of them seen just once. Material: naive CD8+ T cells sorted from blood. This clonotype originated in a man aged 18 to 35 in good health.

The CDR3 nucleotides read TGTGCCAGCAGCTTGCCCCTGGACGCTAGGGAAGGCTACACCTTC. This encodes CASSLPLDAREGYTF. The chain employs TRBV5-4 and TRBJ1-2, with no clear D. The germline gives CDR1 SGHNT, CDR2 YYREEE (reference sequence). V was cut by 1 base and J by 8 bases, with 18 bases left in between. The CDR3 spans 15 residues.